This T cell receptor (beta chain) is drawn from a study of T cell responses to AZD1222 COVID-19 vaccine. A note on this clone: Its antigen remains unknown.

Some second doses came at about 4 weeks and others at about 12 weeks; these were pooled. Data came from immunoSEQ multiplex PCR; TCRdb stores just in-frame clones and leaves some out. The table has 150,000 to 200,000 clones, just over 90% seen once. Notes on the study in general: Increased Spike-specific TCR breadth and depth were observed after two AZD1222 doses. Donors, mostly white British, included more females; clonal diversity was possibly underestimated.

The CDR3 spans 14 residues. Germline V lookup: CDR1 MGHRA, CDR2 YSYEKL. V shed 6 bases and J 11 bases; nucleotides not matched to a gene: 12. The sequence came from an adult who received the AZD1222 COVID-19 vaccine. The chain couples TRBV4-1 to TRBJ2-7; 11 positions match TRBD1. This specimen was peripheral blood, taken 28 days after the second AZD1222 dose. The CDR3 loop reads CASSYGQGALVKYF. DNA for the CDR3: TGCGCCAGCAGTTATGGACAGGGGGCGCTTGTAAAGTACTTC.